The clone carrying this T cell receptor beta chain was counted many times. No antigen is known for it. With iRepertoire HTBI primers and Arm-PCR of CDR3 regions, TCR beta libraries were built. One entry per CDR3 protein, called by TCRdb with MiXCR from the multiplex PCR reads. The sample yields a few hundred thousand distinct CDR3 sequences, approximately 12% seen once. Time point in this sample: newly diagnosed GD, antithyroid drugs for less than 3 months. Following extraction of RNA from PBMCs, that RNA was used to make the TCR library. The source of the sample is a study of regulatory T cells in long-lasting Graves disease. The study's findings and limits: Accuracy might have suffered from few samples. New patients shared fewer public clonotypes (approximately 1,000) than persistent patients did (roughly 2,500).

Trimming took off 1 base at V and 8 bases at J, with 15 bases between the two ends. CDR1 and CDR2 (germline): LGHDT, YNNKEL (reference sequence). This CDR3 contains 15 residues. This sample also appeared in a second study, on T cells in Graves' hyperthyroidism and ophthalmopathy. That publication notes: First-round RT-PCR targeting the TCR CDR3 was performed with the HTBI primer set.

The input for sequencing was peripheral blood mononuclear cells (PBMCs), taken at new diagnosis, from a patient treated with antithyroid drugs. The clonotype originates from a young woman with Graves disease. The chain employs TRBV3-1 and TRBJ2-1, with D hard to call. The CDR3, as DNA: TGTGCCAGCAGCCAAGGGGTAACTATTGTCGATGAGCAGTTCTTC. Protein: CASSQGVTIVDEQFF.